The clone carrying this TCR beta chain came up many times. This record belongs to a study of human T cells and chemical hapten exposure. At the level of the study: Patch tests put 0.01% DPC on the upper back, read at 6 days.

The time point denotes: patch test 1, 2 weeks after DPC sensitization. The treatment here: therapeutic diphenylcyclopropenone sensitization with weekly scalp DPC. The study enrolled 18 to 70-year-old alopecia patients suitable for DPC. The study used a library that attached unique molecular identifiers to individual cDNA molecules. TCRdb processed the RACE reads anew with MiXCR; each CDR3 protein has one entry. The sample has approximately 400,000 distinct CDR3 sequences, about 4.8% seen once. The CDR3 has 15 amino acids. Germline V gene lookup returns CDR1 SNHLY and CDR2 FYNNEI. The V and J ends lost 5 bases and 0 bases respectively, with 10 bases between them.

The TCR was taken from a woman aged 45 to 65 with alopecia areata. Some clones in this sample may be carry-over from other donors' samples. The sample in question was whole blood, obtained in connection with sensitization to the hapten diphenylcyclopropenone (DPC). The rearrangement uses TRBV2 and TRBJ1-4; perhaps TRBD1 as D (6 bases). The DNA for the CDR3 is TGTGCCAGCAGTTTACAGGGAACAACTAATGAAAAACTGTTTTTT. This encodes CASSLQGTTNEKLFF.